This is a list of T cell receptor beta chains from one sample in a study of regulatory T cells in long-lasting Graves disease. TCRdb reprocessed the multiplex PCR reads with MiXCR, giving one entry per CDR3 protein. The data show some 350,000 distinct CDR3 sequences, around 15% seen once. This sample also belongs to another study, concerning T cells in Graves' hyperthyroidism and ophthalmopathy.

The input for sequencing was peripheral blood mononuclear cells (PBMCs), taken at new diagnosis, from a patient treated with antithyroid drugs. The receptor set was obtained from a woman in her late teens or twenties with Graves disease. Both conserved end residues are part of each CDR3. D genes are given only for firm matches. Where a row states a size, it is once, few, many or the class of an expanded clone; other rows omit it.

j_gene | abundance | d_gene | v_gene | CDR3aa | CDR3nt
TRBJ1-1 | few | NA | TRBV19 | CASSMGHQNTEAFF | TGTGCCAGTAGTATGGGACACCAGAACACTGAAGCTTTCTTT
TRBJ2-5 | few | TRBD2 | TRBV30 | CAWSPGTSMETQYF | TGTGCCTGGAGTCCCGGGACTAGCATGGAGACCCAGTACTTC
TRBJ2-4 | many | NA | TRBV6-2/TRBV6-3 | CASSYGAPKNIQYF | TGTGCCAGCAGTTACGGGGCTCCCAAAAACATTCAGTACTTC
TRBJ2-7 | once | TRBD1 | TRBV28 | CASTPGTGVHEQYF | TGTGCCAGCACCCCCGGGACAGGGGTTCACGAGCAGTACTTC
TRBJ2-3 | NA | TRBD2 | TRBV6-4 | CASSDSGTSGIYF | TGTGCCAGCAGTGATTCCGGGACTAGCGGGATCTATTTT
TRBJ2-5 | many | NA | TRBV7-8 | CAGSYTGETQYF | TGTGCCGGATCTTACACGGGGGAGACCCAGTACTTC
TRBJ1-6 | NA | NA | TRBV10-1 | CASSEHAGAGSPLHF | TGCGCCAGCAGTGAGCACGCCGGCGCGGGATCACCCCTCCACTTT
TRBJ2-3 | few | NA | TRBV4-1 | CASSPRTGVDTQYF | TGCGCCAGCAGCCCCAGGACTGGGGTGGATACGCAGTATTTT
TRBJ1-2 | few | TRBD1 | TRBV18 | CASSPGQGRDYGYTF | TGTGCCAGCTCACCAGGACAGGGGAGAGACTATGGCTACACCTTC
TRBJ1-5 | many | TRBD1 | TRBV2 | CASSSGQVKGQPQHF | TGTGCCAGCAGTTCAGGACAGGTAAAGGGTCAGCCCCAGCATTTT
TRBJ2-1 | many | NA | TRBV10-3 | CAISEAGSHNEQFF | TGTGCCATCAGTGAAGCCGGGTCACACAATGAGCAGTTCTTC
TRBJ1-4 | few | NA | TRBV7-8 | CASSLSPVNEKLFF | TGTGCCAGCAGCTTATCTCCCGTTAATGAAAAACTGTTTTTT
TRBJ1-6 | many | NA | TRBV28 | CASSQALTVTNSPLHF | TGTGCCAGCAGTCAGGCGCTGACAGTCACCAATTCACCCCTCCACTTT
TRBJ2-3 | few | NA | TRBV7-9 | CASSLGGTTDTQYF | TGTGCCAGCAGCTTAGGTGGAACCACAGATACGCAGTATTTT
TRBJ1-4 | many | TRBD1 | TRBV18 | CASSRDRNEKLFF | TGTGCCAGCAGTCGGGACAGAAATGAAAAACTGTTTTTT
TRBJ2-7 | many | TRBD2 | TRBV14 | CASSQLGGYYEQYF | TGTGCCAGCAGCCAACTCGGGGGGTACTACGAGCAGTACTTC
TRBJ2-1 | many | TRBD2 | TRBV30 | CAWSSGAYNEQFF | TGTGCCTGGAGTAGCGGGGCTTACAATGAGCAGTTCTTC
TRBJ2-4 | many | TRBD2 | TRBV12-3/TRBV12-4 | CASSHTSGSGLNIQYF | TGTGCCAGCAGCCATACTAGCGGGAGTGGATTAAACATTCAGTACTTC
TRBJ1-2 | many | NA | TRBV7-2 | CASSPREVGGYTF | TGTGCCAGCAGCCCGCGGGAGGTAGGGGGCTACACCTTC
TRBJ1-3 | few | NA | TRBV12-3/TRBV12-4 | CASSLSTTGNTIYF | TGTGCCAGCAGTTTAAGTACGACTGGAAACACCATATATTTT
TRBJ2-1 | many | TRBD2 | TRBV7-3 | CASSLGGGLPNEQFF | TGTGCCAGCAGCTTAGGGGGGGGACTACCCAATGAGCAGTTCTTC
TRBJ2-1 | many | NA | TRBV15 | CATSRDVGGMYNEQFF | TGTGCCACCAGCAGAGATGTAGGGGGAATGTACAATGAGCAGTTCTTC
TRBJ2-7 | many | TRBD2 | TRBV20-1 | CSAGGLAAYEQYF | TGCAGTGCGGGGGGACTAGCGGCCTACGAGCAGTACTTC
TRBJ2-3 | NA | NA | TRBV6-5 | CASSSCGAADTQYF | TGTGCCAGCAGTTCTTGCGGGGCTGCGGATACGCAGTATTTT
TRBJ1-2 | many | NA | TRBV6-5 | CASSYTDGGYTF | TGTGCCAGCAGTTACACGGATGGGGGCTACACCTTC
TRBJ2-3 | NA | NA | TRBV27 | CASSFTFGLTDTQYF | TGTGCCAGCAGTTTTACATTCGGGCTCACAGATACGCAGTATTTT
TRBJ1-5 | NA | TRBD1 | TRBV5-6 | CASSWTGQLNQPQHF | TGTGCCAGCAGCTGGACGGGACAGCTTAATCAGCCCCAGCATTTT
TRBJ2-1 | NA | TRBD2 | TRBV10-3 | CASRSYLAGGTYYNEQFF | TGTGCCAGCAGGTCCTACCTAGCGGGAGGTACCTACTACAATGAGCAGTTCTTC
TRBJ2-5 | few | TRBD1 | TRBV28 | CASGTGVQETQYF | TGTGCCAGCGGGACAGGGGTACAAGAGACCCAGTACTTC